This is a list of T cell receptor beta chains from one sample in a study of blood T cell repertoires in COVID-19. TCRdb's copy holds only in-frame clones and misses some; the assay was immunoSEQ multiplex PCR. Among some 270,000 clones, approximately 85% were seen once, and the ten largest hold 0.85% to 1%. Sequencing was done on a sample of peripheral blood. These receptor sequences come from a human donor with COVID-19, enrolled during active disease. The donor label of this sample is uncertain. The CDR3 runs from the conserved cysteine through the conserved F or W. The order of the fields is D gene, V gene, J gene, CDR3 protein, CDR3 DNA. A D gene is named only where the DNA matches it firmly.

d_call: .; v_call: TRBV28; j_call: TRBJ1-5; cdr3_aa: CASSSPGQTNQPQHF; cdr3_nt: TGTGCCAGCAGTTCCCCCGGACAGACCAATCAGCCCCAGCATTTT
d_call: TRBD1; v_call: TRBV28; j_call: TRBJ1-5; cdr3_aa: CASSRTGGRSNQPQHF; cdr3_nt: TGTGCCAGCAGCCGAACAGGGGGCAGGAGCAATCAGCCCCAGCATTTT
d_call: .; v_call: TRBV20-1; j_call: TRBJ2-1; cdr3_aa: CSASALRYNEQFF; cdr3_nt: TGCAGTGCTAGTGCGCTGCGGTACAATGAGCAGTTCTTC
d_call: .; v_call: TRBV21-1; j_call: TRBJ1-5; cdr3_aa: CASSNRHSGQRSNQPQHF; cdr3_nt: TGTGCCAGCAGCAACCGTCATTCGGGACAGCGCTCAAATCAGCCCCAGCATTTT
d_call: .; v_call: TRBV10-2; j_call: TRBJ1-1; cdr3_aa: CASSDSDSIRAFF; cdr3_nt: TGCGCCAGCAGTGATAGTGACAGCATACGGGCTTTCTTT
d_call: .; v_call: TRBV19; j_call: TRBJ2-7; cdr3_aa: CASSITGIHEQYF; cdr3_nt: TGTGCCAGTAGTATTACGGGGATTCACGAGCAGTACTTC
d_call: .; v_call: TRBV3-1/TRBV3-2; j_call: TRBJ1-2; cdr3_aa: CASSQGGMGYGYTF; cdr3_nt: TGTGCCAGCAGCCAAGGCGGGATGGGCTATGGCTACACCTTC
d_call: TRBD1; v_call: TRBV27; j_call: TRBJ1-5; cdr3_aa: CASTDRGQSNQPQHF; cdr3_nt: TGTGCCAGCACGGACAGGGGGCAAAGCAATCAGCCCCAGCATTTT
d_call: TRBD1; v_call: TRBV18; j_call: TRBJ2-1; cdr3_aa: CASSPFRQGLYNEQFF; cdr3_nt: TGTGCCAGCTCACCATTCAGACAGGGGTTATACAATGAGCAGTTCTTC
d_call: .; v_call: TRBV24-1; j_call: TRBJ1-1; cdr3_aa: CATSDGIEAFF; cdr3_nt: TGTGCCACCAGTGATGGCATTGAAGCTTTCTTT
d_call: .; v_call: TRBV4-2; j_call: TRBJ2-1; cdr3_aa: CASSHQRGGLDNEQFF; cdr3_nt: TGTGCCAGCAGCCACCAAAGGGGGGGCCTTGATAATGAGCAGTTCTTC
d_call: .; v_call: TRBV28; j_call: TRBJ1-2; cdr3_aa: CASNPMPSYGYTF; cdr3_nt: TGTGCCAGCAATCCTATGCCGTCCTATGGCTACACCTTC
d_call: .; v_call: TRBV4-2; j_call: TRBJ2-7; cdr3_aa: CASSQVLAPFEQYF; cdr3_nt: TGTGCCAGCAGCCAAGTCCTAGCTCCCTTCGAGCAGTACTTC
d_call: TRBD2; v_call: TRBV9; j_call: TRBJ2-7; cdr3_aa: CASSPTGLSDEQYF; cdr3_nt: TGTGCCAGCAGCCCCACGGGACTAAGCGACGAGCAGTACTTC
d_call: TRBD1; v_call: TRBV5-1; j_call: TRBJ2-1; cdr3_aa: CASSLDRDNEQFF; cdr3_nt: TGCGCCAGCAGCCTAGACAGGGACAATGAGCAGTTCTTC
d_call: .; v_call: TRBV6-6; j_call: TRBJ1-2; cdr3_aa: CASSYGSGYGYTF; cdr3_nt: TGTGCCAGCAGTTACGGCTCTGGCTATGGCTACACCTTC
d_call: .; v_call: TRBV30; j_call: TRBJ1-5; cdr3_aa: CAWAGAFNQPQHF; cdr3_nt: TGTGCCTGGGCTGGGGCTTTTAATCAGCCCCAGCATTTT
d_call: TRBD2; v_call: TRBV5-1; j_call: TRBJ2-1; cdr3_aa: CASSPREASGMNEQFF; cdr3_nt: TGCGCCAGCAGCCCGCGGGAGGCTAGCGGGATGAATGAGCAGTTCTTC
d_call: TRBD2; v_call: TRBV9; j_call: TRBJ2-3; cdr3_aa: CASSFGTSGRSTDTQYF; cdr3_nt: TGTGCCAGCAGCTTCGGGACTAGCGGGAGGAGTACAGATACGCAGTATTTT
d_call: TRBD1; v_call: TRBV18; j_call: TRBJ1-1; cdr3_aa: CASSPRTGFTEAFF; cdr3_nt: TGTGCCAGCTCCCCACGGACAGGGTTCACTGAAGCTTTCTTT
d_call: .; v_call: TRBV7-6; j_call: TRBJ2-2; cdr3_aa: CASSSTTSFTGELFF; cdr3_nt: TGTGCCAGCAGCTCCACGACTAGTTTCACCGGGGAGCTGTTTTTT
d_call: .; v_call: TRBV4-2; j_call: TRBJ2-2; cdr3_aa: CASSQDGGPGGRATGELFF; cdr3_nt: TGTGCCAGCAGCCAAGATGGGGGCCCTGGTGGGAGGGCCACCGGGGAGCTGTTTTTT
d_call: TRBD1; v_call: TRBV3-1/TRBV3-2; j_call: TRBJ1-2; cdr3_aa: CASSQEGQGEDGYTF; cdr3_nt: TGTGCCAGCAGCCAAGAGGGACAGGGGGAAGATGGCTACACCTTC